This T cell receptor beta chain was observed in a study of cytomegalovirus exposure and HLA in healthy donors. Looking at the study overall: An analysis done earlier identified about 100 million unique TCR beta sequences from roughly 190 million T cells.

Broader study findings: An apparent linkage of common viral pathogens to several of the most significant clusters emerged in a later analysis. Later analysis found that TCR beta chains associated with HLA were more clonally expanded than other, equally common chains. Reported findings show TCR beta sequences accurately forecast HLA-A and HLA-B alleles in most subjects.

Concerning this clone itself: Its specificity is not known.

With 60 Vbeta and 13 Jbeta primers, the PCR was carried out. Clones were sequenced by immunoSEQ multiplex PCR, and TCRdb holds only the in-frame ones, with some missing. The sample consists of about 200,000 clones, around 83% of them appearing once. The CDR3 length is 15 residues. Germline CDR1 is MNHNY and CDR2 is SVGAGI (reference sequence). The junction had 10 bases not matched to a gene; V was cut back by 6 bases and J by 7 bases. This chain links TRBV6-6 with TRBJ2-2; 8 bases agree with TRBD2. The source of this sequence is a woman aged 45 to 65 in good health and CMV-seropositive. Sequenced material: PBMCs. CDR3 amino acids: CASSHSGGADGELFF. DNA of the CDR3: TGTGCCAGCAGCCACAGCGGGGGCGCAGACGGGGAGCTGTTTTTT.